This T cell receptor beta chain was profiled in a study of blood T cells in healthy people across ages. Study-level findings and limits: Unsorted PBMC input precluded a conclusive naive versus antigen-experienced comparison.

A remark on this clonotype: Its antigen is still unknown.

CDR1 is KGHSY and CDR2 is FQNENV in the germline V gene. This CDR3 spans 16 amino acids. The V and J ends lost 1 base and 9 bases respectively, with 16 bases between them. A J-beta primer mix and a sample-barcoded 5' primer were used in a second PCR of about 7 to 11 cycles. TCRdb called the 5' RACE reads again in MiXCR, with one record for every CDR3 protein. The sample carries 540,000 or so distinct CDR3 sequences, 24% recorded once. The sample was also linked to a second study, of T cells of mothers and their children.

The sample taken for sequencing was blood. The V call is TRBV16, the J call TRBJ1-6, with a weak D call TRBD1 (6 bases). The clonotype originates from a boy aged 5-17 years in good health. CDR3 sequence: CASSQFAGARGSPLHF. The DNA of the CDR3 is TGTGCCAGCAGCCAATTTGCGGGGGCGCGAGGTTCACCCCTCCACTTT. The entire variable domain, with the rest obtained from reference TRBV16 and TRBJ1-6, is as follows: GEEVAQTPKHLVRGEGQKAKLYCAPIKGHSYVFWYQQVLKNEFKFLISFQNENVFDETGMPKERFSAKCLPNSPCSLEIQATKLEDSAVYFCASSQFAGARGSPLHFGNGTRLTVT.